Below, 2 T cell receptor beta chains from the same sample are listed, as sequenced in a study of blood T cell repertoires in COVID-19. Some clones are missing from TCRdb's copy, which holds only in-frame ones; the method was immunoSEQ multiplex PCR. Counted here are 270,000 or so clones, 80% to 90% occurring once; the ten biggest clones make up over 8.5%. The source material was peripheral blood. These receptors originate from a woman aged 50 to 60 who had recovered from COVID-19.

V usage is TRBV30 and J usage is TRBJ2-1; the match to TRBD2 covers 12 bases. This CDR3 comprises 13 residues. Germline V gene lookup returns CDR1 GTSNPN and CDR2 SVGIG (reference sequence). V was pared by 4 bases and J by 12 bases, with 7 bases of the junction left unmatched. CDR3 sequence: CAWKTSGGARQFF. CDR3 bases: TGTGCCTGGAAGACTAGCGGGGGAGCCCGGCAGTTCTTC.

The CDR3, as DNA: TGTGCCAGCAGTCGCCGGGACACCGGTGACGAGCAGTACTTC. This gives the protein CASSRRDTGDEQYF. V and J are TRBV6-2 or TRBV6-3 and TRBJ2-7; D might be TRBD1 (6 bases). Germline lookup yields CDR1 MNHEY and CDR2 SVGEGT. The CDR3 spans 14 residues. Trimming took off 5 bases at V and 5 bases at J, with 16 bases between the two ends.